Following are 13 T cell receptor beta chains from one sample sequenced in a study of CD4 and CD8 cells across lung adenocarcinoma regions. TCRdb reprocessed the PCR reads via MiXCR and lists one record per CDR3 protein. The repertoire holds around 18,000 distinct CDR3 sequences, with approximately 47% as singletons. The specimen sequenced was CD8+ T cells from the center of a lung tumor. The receptors derive from a female donor with lung adenocarcinoma. The CD4 and CD8 labels of this study may be unreliable.

This clonotype was counted between two and nine times. The chain carries TRBV6-1 and TRBJ1-4; TRBD1 matches 11 bases. This CDR3 has 15 residues. V shed 6 bases and J 5 bases; nucleotides not matched to a gene: 5. CDR1 is MNHNS, CDR2 SASEGT, per germline. DNA for the CDR3: TGTGCCAGCAGCCCGGACAGGGGGCGGAATGAAAAACTGTTTTTT. This translates into CASSPDRGRNEKLFF.

This clonotype has ten or more counts. The chain joins TRBV27 to TRBJ1-1, with D maybe TRBD1 (6 bases). CDR1 and CDR2 (germline): MNHEY, SMNVEV (reference sequence). This CDR3 has 15 amino acids. V lost 3 bases and J lost 5, with 16 bases in between. CDR3 in amino acids: CASSLSGGRGTEAFF. The CDR3 coding sequence is TGTGCCAGCAGTTTGTCTGGGGGGCGAGGGACTGAAGCTTTCTTT.

In this sample, this clonotype turned up a few times. The chain carries TRBV11-3 and TRBJ2-2, with D possibly TRBD2 on 6 matching bases. The CDR3 contains 18 residues. Trimming stripped 5 bases from V and 4 bases from J, with 23 bases between. Germline lookup yields CDR1 SGHNT and CDR2 YENEEA. The CDR3 spells CASSEKAGTLMGTGELFF. The CDR3 DNA sequence: TGTGCCAGCAGCGAGAAGGCAGGGACTTTGATGGGCACCGGGGAGCTGTTTTTT.

CDR3 nucleotide sequence: TGCGCCAGCAGCCAAGACCTAGCGGGGGGGAGCACAGATACGCAGTATTTT. It specifies CASSQDLAGGSTDTQYF. The chain joins TRBV4-1 to TRBJ2-3, with 12 bases lining up with TRBD2. The germline CDR1 and CDR2 sequences are MGHRA and YSYEKL. The J segment lost 0 bases and the V segment lost 0 bases, leaving 1 base of the junction unmatched. The CDR3 is 17 amino acids.

The chain carries TRBV7-2 and TRBJ2-3; D may correspond to TRBD1 or TRBD2 (5 bases each). Trimming pared 3 bases from V and 5 bases from J, leaving 15 bases between. The CDR3 loop spans 15 amino acids. Germline V lookup: CDR1 SGHTA, CDR2 FQGNSA. In nucleotides, the CDR3 is TGTGCCAGCAGCTTGTACGGGGCCCAGGGAGATACGCAGTATTTT. Its protein product is CASSLYGAQGDTQYF.

The CDR3 sequence: CASSARDRPYNEQFF. CDR3 nucleotides: TGTGCCAGCAGCGCCCGGGACCGCCCTTACAATGAGCAGTTCTTC. The chain has TRBV11-3 and TRBJ2-1; possibly TRBD1 or TRBD2 for D (5 bases each). The CDR3 has 15 amino acids. From germline, CDR1 is SGHNT and CDR2 YENEEA. Trimming pared 5 bases from V and 4 bases from J, leaving 15 bases between.

This clonotype was seen more than once but under ten times. CDR3 in DNA: TGTGCCAGCGGAATGACAGGGTCCTACGAGCAGTACTTC. Translating gives CASGMTGSYEQYF. The chain has TRBV6-1 and TRBJ2-7; 7 bases fit TRBD1. The CDR3 is made up of 13 amino acids. V lost 8 bases, J lost 1 base, and 5 bases stayed unmatched. Germline CDR1 is MNHNS and CDR2 is SASEGT.

Many counts were recorded for this clonotype. V and J are TRBV28 and TRBJ2-1, with TRBD2 identical over 7 bases. Looked up from germline, CDR1 is MDHEN and CDR2 is SYDVKM. The junction had 10 bases not matched to a gene; V was cut back by 4 bases and J by 7 bases. CDR3 size: 15 residues. The CDR3 loop reads CASSSRTSSGNEQFF. In nucleotides, the CDR3 is TGTGCCAGCAGTTCCCGGACTAGTTCTGGTAATGAGCAGTTCTTC.

This chain uses TRBV7-6 with TRBJ2-1, with 7 bases fitting TRBD2. CDR1 is SGHVS and CDR2 is FNYEAQ in the germline V gene. V lost 5 bases to trimming and J lost 0 bases; unmatched junction nucleotides: 10. The CDR3 runs to 17 residues. The DNA of the CDR3 is TGTGCCAGCAGCCCACAAATAGCGGGTAGCTCCTACAATGAGCAGTTCTTC. Translating gives CASSPQIAGSSYNEQFF. Full variable domain (outside the CDR3, taken from reference TRBV7-6 and TRBJ2-1): GAGVSQSPRYKVTKRGQDVALRCDPISGHVSLYWYRQALGQGPEFLTYFNYEAQQDKSGLPNDRFSAERPEGSISTLTIQRTEQRDSAMYRCASSPQIAGSSYNEQFFGPGTRLTVL.

This sequence joins TRBV6-1 and TRBJ2-3; 10 positions match TRBD2. The J call may be incorrect, as the DNA end agrees better with TRBJ2-7. CDR3 length: 18 amino acids. The V gene's germline CDR1 is MNHNS and CDR2 SASEGT. The CDR3 sequence: CASSRGGAGGRDTDTQYF. The CDR3 coding sequence is TGTGCCAGCAGTCGCGGGGGAGCGGGGGGGCGTGACACAGATACGCAGTACTTC.

The chain has TRBV6-1 and TRBJ1-6; D remains ambiguous. Per germline, CDR1 MNHNS and CDR2 SASEGT. V lost 6 bases, J lost 1 base, and 7 bases lay in between. The CDR3 runs 14 residues. The CDR3 DNA sequence: TGTGCCAGCAGAGGCGAATCCTATAATTCACCCCTCCACTTT. Its translation is CASRGESYNSPLHF.

This clonotype has more than one count but fewer than ten. This chain uses TRBV6-5 with TRBJ2-1; TRBD2 matches 10 bases. In germline, CDR1 is MNHEY, CDR2 SVGAGI. The CDR3 length is 16 residues. V dropped 8 bases and J dropped 9; count of bases not matched to a gene: 16. CDR3 in amino acids: CASAGGWGAGGIEQFF. The CDR3, as DNA: TGTGCCAGCGCCGGGGGTTGGGGAGCGGGAGGGATTGAGCAGTTCTTC.

Only one count was recorded for this clonotype. A junction end diverges from the germline sequence, so it may reflect a read error. This chain connects TRBV6-1 to TRBJ2-2; 13 positions agree with TRBD2. The CDR3 consists of 17 residues. Germline V CDR1 and CDR2: MNHNS, SASEGT. CDR3: CASSGLAGGVNTGELYF. CDR3 DNA sequence: TGTGCCAGCAGTGGACTAGCGGGGGGTGTGAACACCGGGGAGCTGTATTTT.